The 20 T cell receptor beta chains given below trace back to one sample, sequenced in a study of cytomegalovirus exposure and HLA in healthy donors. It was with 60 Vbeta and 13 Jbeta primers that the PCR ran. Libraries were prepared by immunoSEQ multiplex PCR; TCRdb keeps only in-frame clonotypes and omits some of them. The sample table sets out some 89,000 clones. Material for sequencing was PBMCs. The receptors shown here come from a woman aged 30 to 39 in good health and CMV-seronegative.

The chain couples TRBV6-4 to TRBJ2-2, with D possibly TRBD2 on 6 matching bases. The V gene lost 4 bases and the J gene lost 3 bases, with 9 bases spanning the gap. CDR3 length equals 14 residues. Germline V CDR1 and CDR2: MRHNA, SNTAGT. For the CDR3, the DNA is TGTGCCAGCAGTGCGGGACTGGACACCGGGGAGCTGTTTTTT. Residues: CASSAGLDTGELFF.

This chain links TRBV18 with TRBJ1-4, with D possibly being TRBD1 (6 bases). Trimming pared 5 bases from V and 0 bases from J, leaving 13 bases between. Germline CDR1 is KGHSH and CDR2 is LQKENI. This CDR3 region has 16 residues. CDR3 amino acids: CASSSTGTTTNEKLFF. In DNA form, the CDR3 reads TGTGCCAGCTCAAGCACCGGGACAACAACTAATGAAAAACTGTTTTTT.

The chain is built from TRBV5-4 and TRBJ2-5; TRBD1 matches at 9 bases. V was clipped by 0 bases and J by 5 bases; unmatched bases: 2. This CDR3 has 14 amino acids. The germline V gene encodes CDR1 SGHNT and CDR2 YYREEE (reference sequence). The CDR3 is CASSLVDRGETQYF. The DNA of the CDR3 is TGTGCCAGCAGCTTGGTTGACAGGGGGGAGACCCAGTACTTC.

CDR3 loop: CASSHDRAETQYF. CDR3 sequence (DNA): TGTGCCAGCAGCCATGACAGGGCAGAGACCCAGTACTTC. The gene calls are TRBV5-4 and TRBJ2-5, with 7 bases identical to TRBD1. The CDR3 runs to 13 residues. V shed 4 bases and J 4 bases; nucleotides not matched to a gene: 4. Germline V gives CDR1 SGHNT, CDR2 YYREEE (reference sequence).

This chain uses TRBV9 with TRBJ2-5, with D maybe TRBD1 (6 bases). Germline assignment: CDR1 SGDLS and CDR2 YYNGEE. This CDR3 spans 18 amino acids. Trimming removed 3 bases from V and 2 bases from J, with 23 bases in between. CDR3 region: CASSGGTGRMDPQETQYF. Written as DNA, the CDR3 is TGTGCCAGCAGCGGGGGCACAGGGCGTATGGACCCTCAAGAGACCCAGTACTTC.

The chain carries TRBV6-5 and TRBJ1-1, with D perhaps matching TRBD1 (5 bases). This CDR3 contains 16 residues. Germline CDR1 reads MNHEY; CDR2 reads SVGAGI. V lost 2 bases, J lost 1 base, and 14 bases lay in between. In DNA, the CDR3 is TGTGCCAGCAGTTACGGGGCAGGGCTCGCGAACACTGAAGCTTTCTTT. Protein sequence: CASSYGAGLANTEAFF.

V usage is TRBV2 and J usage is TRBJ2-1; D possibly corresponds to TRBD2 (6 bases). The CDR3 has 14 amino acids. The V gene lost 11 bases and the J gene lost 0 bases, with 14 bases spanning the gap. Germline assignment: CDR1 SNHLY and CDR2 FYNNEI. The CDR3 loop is CAVRAGSSYNEQFF. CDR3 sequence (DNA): TGTGCCGTAAGGGCCGGGAGCTCCTACAATGAGCAGTTCTTC.

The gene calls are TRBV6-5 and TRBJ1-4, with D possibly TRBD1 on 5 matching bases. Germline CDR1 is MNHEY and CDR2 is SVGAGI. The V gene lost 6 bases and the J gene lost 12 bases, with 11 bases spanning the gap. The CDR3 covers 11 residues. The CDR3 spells CASRTGEELFF. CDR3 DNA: TGTGCCAGCAGAACAGGAGAAGAACTGTTTTTT.

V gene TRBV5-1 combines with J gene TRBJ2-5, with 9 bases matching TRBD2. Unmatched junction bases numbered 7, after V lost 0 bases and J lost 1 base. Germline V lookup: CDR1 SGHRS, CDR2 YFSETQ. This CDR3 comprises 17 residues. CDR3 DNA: TGCGCCAGCAGCTTGGCCAGCGGGAGGCCCCTCCAAGAGACCCAGTACTTC. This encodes CASSLASGRPLQETQYF.

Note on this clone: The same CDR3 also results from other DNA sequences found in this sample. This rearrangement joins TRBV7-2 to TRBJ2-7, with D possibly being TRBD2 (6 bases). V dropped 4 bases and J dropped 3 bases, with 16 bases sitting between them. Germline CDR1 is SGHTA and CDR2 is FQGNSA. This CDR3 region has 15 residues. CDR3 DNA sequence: TGTGCCAGCAGCTCAGGGACTTTTTCAGTCTACGAGCAGTACTTC. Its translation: CASSSGTFSVYEQYF.

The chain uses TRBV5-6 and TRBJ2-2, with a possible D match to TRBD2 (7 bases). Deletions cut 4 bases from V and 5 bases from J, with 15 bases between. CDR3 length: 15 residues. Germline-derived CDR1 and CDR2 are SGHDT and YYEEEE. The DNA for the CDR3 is TGTGCCAGCAGCGGAAGGGGAGGGGGGACCGGGGAGCTGTTTTTT. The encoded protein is CASSGRGGGTGELFF.

The CDR3 reads CASSVDRGDSGNTIYF. DNA of the CDR3: TGTGCCAGCAGCGTAGACAGGGGCGACTCTGGAAACACCATATATTTT. This rearrangement joins TRBV7-9 to TRBJ1-3; 8 positions agree with TRBD1. The germline gives CDR1 SEHNR, CDR2 FQNEAQ (reference sequence). The CDR3 extends over 16 amino acids. The trim removed 5 bases at V and 0 bases at J, leaving 6 bases unmatched.

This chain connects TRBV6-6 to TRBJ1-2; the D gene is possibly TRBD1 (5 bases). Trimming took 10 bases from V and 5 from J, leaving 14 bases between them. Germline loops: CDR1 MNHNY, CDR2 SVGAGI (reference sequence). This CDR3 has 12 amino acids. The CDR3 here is CATTGDLYGYTF. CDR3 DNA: TGTGCCACCACGGGGGACCTTTATGGCTACACCTTC.

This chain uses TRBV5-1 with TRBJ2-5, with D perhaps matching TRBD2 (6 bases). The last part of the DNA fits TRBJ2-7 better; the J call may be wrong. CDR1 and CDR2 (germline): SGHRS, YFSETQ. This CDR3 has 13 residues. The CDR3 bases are TGCGCCAGCAGCTTGGGGACTACCTACGAGCAGTACTTC. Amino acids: CASSLGTTYEQYF.

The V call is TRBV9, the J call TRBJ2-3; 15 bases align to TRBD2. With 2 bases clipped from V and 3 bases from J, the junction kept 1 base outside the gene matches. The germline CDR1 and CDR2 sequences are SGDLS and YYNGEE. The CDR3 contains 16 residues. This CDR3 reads CASSVGTSGGTDTQYF. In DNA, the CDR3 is TGTGCCAGCAGCGTGGGGACTAGCGGGGGGACAGATACGCAGTATTTT.

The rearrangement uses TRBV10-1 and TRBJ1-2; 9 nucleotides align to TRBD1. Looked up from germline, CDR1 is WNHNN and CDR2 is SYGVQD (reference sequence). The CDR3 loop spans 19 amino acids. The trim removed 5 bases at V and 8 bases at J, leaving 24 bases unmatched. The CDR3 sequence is CASSPDRPFLQGALAGYTF. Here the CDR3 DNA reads TGCGCCAGCAGTCCCGACCGGCCCTTTTTACAGGGGGCGTTGGCCGGCTACACCTTC.

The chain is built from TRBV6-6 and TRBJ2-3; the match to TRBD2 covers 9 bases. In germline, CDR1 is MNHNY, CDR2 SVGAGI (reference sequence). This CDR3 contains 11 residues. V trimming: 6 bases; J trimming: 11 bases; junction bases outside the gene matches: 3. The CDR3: CASSPRGGQYF. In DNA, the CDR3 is TGTGCCAGCAGCCCGCGGGGGGGGCAGTATTTT.

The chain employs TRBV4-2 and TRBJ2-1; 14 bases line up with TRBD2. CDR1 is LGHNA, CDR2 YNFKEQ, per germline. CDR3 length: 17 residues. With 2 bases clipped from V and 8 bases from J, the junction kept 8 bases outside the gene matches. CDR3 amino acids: CASSQPGLAGVGYEQFF. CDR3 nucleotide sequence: TGTGCCAGCAGCCAACCGGGACTAGCGGGGGTTGGCTATGAGCAGTTCTTC.

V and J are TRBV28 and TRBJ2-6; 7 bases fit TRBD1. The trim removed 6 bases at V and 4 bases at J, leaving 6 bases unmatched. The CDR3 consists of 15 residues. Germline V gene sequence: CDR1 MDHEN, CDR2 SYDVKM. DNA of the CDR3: TGTGCCAGCAGAAAACAGGGGACCGGGGCCAACGTCCTGACTTTC. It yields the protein CASRKQGTGANVLTF.

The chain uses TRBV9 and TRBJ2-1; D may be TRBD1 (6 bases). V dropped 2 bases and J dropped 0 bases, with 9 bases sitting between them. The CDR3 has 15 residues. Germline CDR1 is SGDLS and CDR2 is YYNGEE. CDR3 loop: CASSVRDISYNEQFF. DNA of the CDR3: TGTGCCAGCAGCGTCCGGGACATCTCCTACAATGAGCAGTTCTTC.